The table lists the clone carrying this T cell receptor beta chain with a count of one. The data derive from a study of blood T cell repertoires in COVID-19. About the study: Some COVID-19 samples were acute and others convalescent; all came from the United States, Italy and Spain. From T cells, B-cell-depleted T cells, or PBMCs came the material, which was cDNA or gDNA.

Authors' data handling: Nucleated cell number was recorded as an estimate derived from reference gene primer amplification. The protocol was immunoSEQ multiplex PCR, while the TCRdb copy is restricted to in-frame clones and leaves out a portion. The DNA gave D and trimming, while V, J and clone size come from that table. The sample carries around 100,000 clones, 84% recorded once. Source material: peripheral blood. The receptor was derived from a human donor in a cohort sampled during active or convalescent COVID-19.

The CDR3 coding sequence is TGTGCCAGCAGCTACCGGACAGGGGGTCAGCCCCAGCATTTT. Protein product: CASSYRTGGQPQHF. The genes are TRBV7-2 and TRBJ1-5; 10 bases fit TRBD1. Germline CDR1 is SGHTA and CDR2 is FQGNSA. The V and J ends lost 4 bases and 6 bases, in that order; junction bases with no gene match: 3. The CDR3 has 14 residues.